Below are 4 T cell receptor beta chains sequenced from a single sample in a study of cytotoxic CD8 clonotypes in ibrutinib-treated CLL. The method was immunoSEQ multiplex PCR; TCRdb's version includes in-frame clones alone and lacks a portion of them. The sample has more than 15,000 clones, roughly 60% seen once. Sequenced material: PBMCs, taken after 12 months of ibrutinib treatment. These TCRs come from a human donor with chronic lymphocytic leukemia.

The genes are TRBV7-2 and TRBJ2-5, with D maybe TRBD2 (5 bases). The CDR3 contains 16 residues. Germline CDR1 and CDR2: SGHTA and FQGNSA. V was pared by 2 bases and J by 1 base, with 14 bases between. CDR3 region: CASSLNGGAGQETQYF. DNA for the CDR3: TGTGCCAGCAGCTTAAATGGAGGAGCCGGCCAAGAGACCCAGTACTTC.

In this sample, this clone turned up a few times. J is TRBJ1-2 and V is TRBV28; 8 nucleotides line up with TRBD1. The CDR3 has 14 amino acids. With 7 bases clipped from V and 7 bases from J, the junction kept 11 bases outside the gene matches. Germline loops: CDR1 MDHEN, CDR2 SYDVKM. The CDR3 region has the DNA TGTGCCAGCAATAGGTCCGACAGGGGCATTGGCTACACCTTC. Translating gives CASNRSDRGIGYTF.

This clone has just a few counts. The chain has TRBV28 and TRBJ1-5, with D hard to call. Deletions cut 7 bases from V and 0 bases from J, with 13 bases between. The CDR3 spans 15 residues. Germline assignment: CDR1 MDHEN and CDR2 SYDVKM. Written as DNA, the CDR3 is TGTGCCAGCAACCCTGGTACCCTTAGCAATCAGCCCCAGCATTTT. It specifies CASNPGTLSNQPQHF.

This clone was counted a few times. V gene TRBV6-4 combines with J gene TRBJ2-2, with 9 bases aligning to TRBD2. V dropped 4 bases and J dropped 4; count of bases not matched to a gene: 1. The CDR3 runs 14 residues. Germline loops: CDR1 MRHNA, CDR2 SNTAGT. The CDR3 coding sequence is TGTGCCAGCAGTGTTAGCGGGAGCACCGGGGAGCTGTTTTTT. This encodes CASSVSGSTGELFF.